At least ten counts were recorded for the clone carrying this T cell receptor beta chain. What it binds is unknown. V was clipped by 6 bases and J by 2 bases, with 17 bases between them. Germline V gene sequence: CDR1 DFQATT, CDR2 SNEGSKA (reference sequence). The CDR3 is made up of 14 amino acids. Previously, flow cytometry had revealed CD8+CD57+ cell expansion in the patients chosen for sequencing. The patients, all of them, had severe acquired aplastic anemia. The data are from a study of CD8+CD57+ T cells in acquired aplastic anemia. Overall study context: DNA per sorted CD4+ or CD8+ sample ranged roughly 0.19 to 27.4 ug, averaging roughly 3.2 ug. Regarding the study as a whole: Patients and controls were found to share some 30 CD8+ CDR3 sequences. Patients and healthy controls showed no significant CD8+ Simpson's diversity difference.

Genomic DNA constituted the template upon which TCR beta VDJ and CDR3 profiling was performed. TCRdb re-called the reads through MiXCR, storing one row per CDR3 protein. This sample yields roughly 170,000 distinct CDR3 sequences, of which almost 50% are seen a single time; roughly 13% belongs to the top ten. The origin of this receptor is a human donor with aplastic anemia. The J gene is TRBJ2-7, the V gene TRBV20-1, with a tentative D call TRBD2 (6 bases). The material sequenced was sorted CD4+, CD8+, or CD8+CD57+ T cells (not recorded which) from PBMCs. The CDR3 is CSAMKEGFTYEQYF. The CDR3, as DNA: TGCAGTGCAATGAAGGAGGGGTTTACCTACGAGCAGTACTTC.